What follows is one TCR beta chain and its context. The antigen is undetermined. This entry is derived from a study of T cell responses to AZD1222 COVID-19 vaccine. Study-wide points: Only after the peak T cell response were repertoires sampled. Among the donors, most were white British and more were female, and clonal diversity was possibly underestimated. Only a handful of AZD1222 recipients, more than 5 in all, had baseline seropositivity. Unmutated variant regions are reportedly the target of nearly half of TCRs that are spike-specific.

CDR1 is KGHDR, CDR2 SFDVKD, per germline. The CDR3 is made up of 17 amino acids. With 4 bases clipped from V and 2 bases from J, the junction kept 11 bases outside the gene matches. The protocol was immunoSEQ multiplex PCR, while the TCRdb copy is restricted to in-frame clones and leaves out a portion. The sample yields about 130,000 clones, roughly 88% seen once. This clonotype was sampled from an adult in good health. Sequenced material: peripheral blood, taken on day 0 of MenACWY control vaccination. This chain joins TRBV24-1 and TRBJ2-3; TRBD2 matches 7 bases. The CDR3 region has the DNA TGTGCCACCAGTGACCCCGGCCAAGCGGGGTCCACAGATACGCAGTATTTT. Translation: CATSDPGQAGSTDTQYF.